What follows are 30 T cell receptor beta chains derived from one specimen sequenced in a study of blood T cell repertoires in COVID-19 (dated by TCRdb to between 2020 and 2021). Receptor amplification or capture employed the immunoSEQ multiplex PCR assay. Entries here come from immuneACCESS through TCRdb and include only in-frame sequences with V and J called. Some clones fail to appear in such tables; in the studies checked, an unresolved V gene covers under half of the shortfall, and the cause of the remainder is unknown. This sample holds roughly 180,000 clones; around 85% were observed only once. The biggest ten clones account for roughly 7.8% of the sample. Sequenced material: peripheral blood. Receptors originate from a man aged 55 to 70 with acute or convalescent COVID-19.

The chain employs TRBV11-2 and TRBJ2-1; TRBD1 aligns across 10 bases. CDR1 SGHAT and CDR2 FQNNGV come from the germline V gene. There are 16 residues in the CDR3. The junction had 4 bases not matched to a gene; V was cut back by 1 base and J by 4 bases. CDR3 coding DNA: TGTGCCAGCAGCTTAGTCAGGGGACAGGGGTACAATGAGCAGTTCTTC. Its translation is CASSLVRGQGYNEQFF.

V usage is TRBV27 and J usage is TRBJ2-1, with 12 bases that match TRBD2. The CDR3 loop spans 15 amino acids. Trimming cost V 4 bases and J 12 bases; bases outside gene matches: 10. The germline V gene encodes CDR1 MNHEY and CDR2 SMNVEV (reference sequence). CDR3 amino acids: CASSSLTSGRFVQFF. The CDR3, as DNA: TGTGCCAGCAGTTCCTTGACTAGCGGGAGATTTGTGCAGTTCTTC.

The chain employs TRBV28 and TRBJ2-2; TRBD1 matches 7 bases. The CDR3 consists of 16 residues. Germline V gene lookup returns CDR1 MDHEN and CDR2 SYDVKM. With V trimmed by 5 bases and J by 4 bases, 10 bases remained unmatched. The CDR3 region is CASSMDRTLLTGELFF. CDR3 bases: TGTGCCAGCAGTATGGACAGGACCCTACTCACCGGGGAGCTGTTTTTT.

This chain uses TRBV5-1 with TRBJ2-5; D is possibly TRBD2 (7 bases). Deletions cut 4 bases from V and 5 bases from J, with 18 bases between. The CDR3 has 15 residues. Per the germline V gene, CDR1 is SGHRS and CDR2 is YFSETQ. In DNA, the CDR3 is TGCGCCAGCAGCCGGGGGGCAGGGCTGAAGGAGACCCAGTACTTC. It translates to CASSRGAGLKETQYF.

CDR3 DNA: TGTGCCAGCAGCTTAGGAGTGCTCGGTCGGTTCCACTTT. Protein: CASSLGVLGRFHF. The rearrangement links TRBV7-2 to TRBJ1-6; D is ambiguous. The CDR3 extends over 13 amino acids. Germline-derived CDR1 and CDR2 are SGHTA and FQGNSA. V was cut by 1 base and J by 17 bases, with 15 bases left in between.

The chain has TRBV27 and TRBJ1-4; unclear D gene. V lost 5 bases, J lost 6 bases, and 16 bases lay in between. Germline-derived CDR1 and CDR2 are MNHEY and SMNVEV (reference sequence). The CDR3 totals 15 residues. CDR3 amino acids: CASSGLNLGYEKLFF. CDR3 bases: TGTGCCAGCAGTGGGCTTAACCTCGGTTATGAAAAACTGTTTTTT.

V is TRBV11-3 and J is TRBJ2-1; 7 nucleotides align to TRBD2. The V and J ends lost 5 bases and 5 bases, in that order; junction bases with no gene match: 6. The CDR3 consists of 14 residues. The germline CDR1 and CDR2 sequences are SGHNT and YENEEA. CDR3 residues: CASSPGGSDNEQFF. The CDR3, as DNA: TGTGCCAGCAGCCCCGGGGGGAGCGACAATGAGCAGTTCTTC.

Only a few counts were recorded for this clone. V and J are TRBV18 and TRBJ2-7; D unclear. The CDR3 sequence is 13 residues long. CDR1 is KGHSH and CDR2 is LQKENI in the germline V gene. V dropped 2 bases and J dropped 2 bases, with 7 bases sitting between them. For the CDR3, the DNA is TGTGCCAGCTCACCAACGGTTGCCTACGAGCAGTACTTC. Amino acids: CASSPTVAYEQYF.

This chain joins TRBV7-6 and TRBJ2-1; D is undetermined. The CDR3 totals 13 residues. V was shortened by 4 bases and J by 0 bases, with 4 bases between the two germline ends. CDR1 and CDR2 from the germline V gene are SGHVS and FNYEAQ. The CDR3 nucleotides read TGTGCCAGCAGCTCCAGCTCCTACAATGAGCAGTTCTTC. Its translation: CASSSSSYNEQFF.

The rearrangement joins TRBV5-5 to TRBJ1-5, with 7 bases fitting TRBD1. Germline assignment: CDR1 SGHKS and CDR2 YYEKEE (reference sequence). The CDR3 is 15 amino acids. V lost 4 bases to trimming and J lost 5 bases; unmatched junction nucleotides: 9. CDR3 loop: CASSNWRTGDQPQHF. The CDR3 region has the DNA TGTGCCAGCAGCAACTGGCGGACAGGAGATCAGCCCCAGCATTTT.

The CDR3 loop is CATSATTGGAYNEQFF. CDR3 sequence (DNA): TGTGCCACCAGTGCCACGACAGGGGGCGCCTACAATGAGCAGTTCTTC. This chain joins TRBV24-1 and TRBJ2-1; 10 bases line up with TRBD1. V lost 5 bases and J lost 2; bases outside the gene matches: 5. CDR1 is KGHDR and CDR2 is SFDVKD in the germline V gene. The CDR3 has 16 amino acids.

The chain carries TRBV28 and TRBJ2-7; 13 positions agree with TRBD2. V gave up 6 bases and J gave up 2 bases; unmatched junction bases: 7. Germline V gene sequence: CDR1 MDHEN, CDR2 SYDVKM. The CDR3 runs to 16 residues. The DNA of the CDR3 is TGTGCCAGCAGCCAGGGGACTAGCGGGGAGGCCTACGAGCAGTACTTC. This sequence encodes CASSQGTSGEAYEQYF.

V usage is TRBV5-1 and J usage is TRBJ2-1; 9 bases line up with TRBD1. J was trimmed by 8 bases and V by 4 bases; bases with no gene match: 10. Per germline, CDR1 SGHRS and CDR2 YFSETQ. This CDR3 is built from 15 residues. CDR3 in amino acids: CASSPGTGIVYEQFF. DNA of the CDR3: TGCGCCAGCAGCCCCGGGACAGGGATTGTATATGAGCAGTTCTTC.

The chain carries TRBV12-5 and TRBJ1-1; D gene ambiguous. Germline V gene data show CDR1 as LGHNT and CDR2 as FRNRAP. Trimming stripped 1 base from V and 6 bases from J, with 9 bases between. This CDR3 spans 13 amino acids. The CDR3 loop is CASGLDSYPEAFF. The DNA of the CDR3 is TGTGCTAGTGGTTTGGACAGTTACCCTGAAGCTTTCTTT.

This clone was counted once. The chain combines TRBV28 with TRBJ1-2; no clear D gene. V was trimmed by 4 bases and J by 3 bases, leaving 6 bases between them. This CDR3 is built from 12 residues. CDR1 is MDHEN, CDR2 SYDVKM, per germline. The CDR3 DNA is TGTGCCAGCAGTTGGGCACACTATGGCTACACCTTC. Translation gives CASSWAHYGYTF.

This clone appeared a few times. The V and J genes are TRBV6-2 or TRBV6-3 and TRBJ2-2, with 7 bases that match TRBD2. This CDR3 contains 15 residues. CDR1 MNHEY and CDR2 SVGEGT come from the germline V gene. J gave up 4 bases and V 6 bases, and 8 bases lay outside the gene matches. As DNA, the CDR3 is TGTGCCAGCAGCCTAGCGGCTACCACCACCGGGGAGCTGTTTTTT. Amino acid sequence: CASSLAATTTGELFF.

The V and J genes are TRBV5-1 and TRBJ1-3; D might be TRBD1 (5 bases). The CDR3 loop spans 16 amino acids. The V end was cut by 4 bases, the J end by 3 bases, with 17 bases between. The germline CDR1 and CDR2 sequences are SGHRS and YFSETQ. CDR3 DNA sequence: TGCGCCAGCAGCCCTGTTGCGGACACGGGTGGAAACACCATATATTTT. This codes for CASSPVADTGGNTIYF. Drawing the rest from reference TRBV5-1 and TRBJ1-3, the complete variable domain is KAGVTQTPRYLIKTRGQQVTLSCSPISGHRSVSWYQQTPGQGLQFLFEYFSETQRNKGNFPGRFSGRQFSNSRSEMNVSTLELGDSALYLCASSPVADTGGNTIYFGEGSWLTVV.

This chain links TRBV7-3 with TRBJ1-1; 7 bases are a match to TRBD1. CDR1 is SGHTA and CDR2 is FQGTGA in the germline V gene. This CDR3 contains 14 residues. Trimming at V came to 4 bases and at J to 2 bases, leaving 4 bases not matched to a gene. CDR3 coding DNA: TGTGCCAGCAGCTCGAACAGGGGCAACACTGAAGCTTTCTTT. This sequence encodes CASSSNRGNTEAFF. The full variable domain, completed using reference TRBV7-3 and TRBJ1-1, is GAGVSQTPSNKVTEKGKYVELRCDPISGHTALYWYRQSLGQGPEFLIYFQGTGAADDSGLPNDRFFAVRPEGSVSTLKIQRTERGDSAVYLCASSSNRGNTEAFFGQGTRLTVV.

The CDR3 DNA is TGTGCCAGCAGCTACCCGTCTACCGAGCAGTACTTC. It specifies CASSYPSTEQYF. The V call is TRBV5-8, the J call TRBJ2-7; D call uncertain. CDR3 size: 12 residues. V was clipped by 3 bases and J by 6 bases, with 10 bases between them. The V gene's germline CDR1 is SGHTS and CDR2 YDEGEE. Using reference TRBV5-8 and TRBJ2-7 for the parts outside the CDR3, the full variable domain is EAGVTQSPTHLIKTRGQQATLRCSPISGHTSVYWYQQALGLGLQFLLWYDEGEERNRGNFPPRFSGRQFPNYSSELNVNALELEDSALYLCASSYPSTEQYFGPGTRLTVT.

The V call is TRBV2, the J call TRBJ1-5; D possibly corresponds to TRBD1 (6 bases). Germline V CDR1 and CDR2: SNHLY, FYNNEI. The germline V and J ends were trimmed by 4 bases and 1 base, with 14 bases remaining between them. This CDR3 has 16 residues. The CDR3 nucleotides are TGTGCCAGCAGTGGGCAGGGGCCGATAAGCAATCAGCCCCAGCATTTT. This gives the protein CASSGQGPISNQPQHF.

The CDR3, as DNA: TGTGCCAGCAGCCCAGGGTGGGGCTATGGCTACACCTTC. Translated, it gives CASSPGWGYGYTF. This chain uses TRBV25-1 with TRBJ1-2; a weak D match, TRBD1 (5 bases). The V and J ends lost 6 bases and 4 bases respectively, with 12 bases between them. Germline CDR1 is MGHDK and CDR2 is SYGVNS. The CDR3 extends over 13 amino acids.

The CDR3 DNA is TGTGCCAGCAGTTACGGGACAGGGCTAGGAAATTCACCCCTCCACTTT. Its translation is CASSYGTGLGNSPLHF. V is TRBV6-5 and J is TRBJ1-6; 9 nucleotides agree with TRBD1. Germline V lookup: CDR1 MNHEY, CDR2 SVGAGI. V trimming: 2 bases; J trimming: 7 bases; junction bases outside the gene matches: 6. The CDR3 contains 16 residues.

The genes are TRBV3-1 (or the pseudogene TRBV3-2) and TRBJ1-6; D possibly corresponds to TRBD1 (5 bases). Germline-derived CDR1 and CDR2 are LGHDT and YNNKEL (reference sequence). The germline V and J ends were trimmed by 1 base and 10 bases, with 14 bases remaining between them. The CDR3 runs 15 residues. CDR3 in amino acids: CASSQVAQGASPLHF. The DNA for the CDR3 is TGTGCCAGCAGCCAAGTGGCGCAGGGCGCCTCACCCCTCCACTTT.

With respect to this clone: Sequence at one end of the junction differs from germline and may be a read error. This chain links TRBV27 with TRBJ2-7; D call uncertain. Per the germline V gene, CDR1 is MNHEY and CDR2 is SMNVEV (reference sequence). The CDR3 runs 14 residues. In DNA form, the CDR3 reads TGTGCCAGCAGTCTATCCCGAGACTCACGCGAGCAGTACTTC. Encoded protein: CASSLSRDSREQYF.

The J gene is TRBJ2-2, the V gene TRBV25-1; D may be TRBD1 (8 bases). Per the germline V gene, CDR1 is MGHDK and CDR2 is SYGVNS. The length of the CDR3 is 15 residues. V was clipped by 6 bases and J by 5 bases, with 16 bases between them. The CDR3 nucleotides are TGTGCCAGCAGCGAAGCGGGACAGGAGACCGGGGAGCTGTTTTTT. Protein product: CASSEAGQETGELFF.

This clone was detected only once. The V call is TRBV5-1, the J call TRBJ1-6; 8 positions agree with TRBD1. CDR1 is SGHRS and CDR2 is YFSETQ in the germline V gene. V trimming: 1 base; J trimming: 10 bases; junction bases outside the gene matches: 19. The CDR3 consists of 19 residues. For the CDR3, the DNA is TGCGCCAGCAGCTTGACACTTCCGGGACAGGTCGGAGCGGGATCACCCCTCCACTTT. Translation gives CASSLTLPGQVGAGSPLHF.

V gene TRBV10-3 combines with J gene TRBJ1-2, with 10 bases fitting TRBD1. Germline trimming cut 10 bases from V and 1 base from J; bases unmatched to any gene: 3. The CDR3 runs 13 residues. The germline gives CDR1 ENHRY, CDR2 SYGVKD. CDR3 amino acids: CATGQGVNYGYTF. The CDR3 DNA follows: TGTGCCACCGGACAGGGGGTTAACTATGGCTACACCTTC.

In DNA form, the CDR3 reads TGTGCCAGCAGTTACGGGAGGGACCATAATCAGCCCCAGCATTTT. Protein product: CASSYGRDHNQPQHF. The rearrangement links TRBV6-6 to TRBJ1-5, with a weak D call TRBD1 (5 bases). Germline assignment: CDR1 MNHNY and CDR2 SVGAGI (reference sequence). The CDR3 length is 15 residues. Between the trimmed V and J ends, which lost 2 bases and 4 bases, there was a span of 12 bases.

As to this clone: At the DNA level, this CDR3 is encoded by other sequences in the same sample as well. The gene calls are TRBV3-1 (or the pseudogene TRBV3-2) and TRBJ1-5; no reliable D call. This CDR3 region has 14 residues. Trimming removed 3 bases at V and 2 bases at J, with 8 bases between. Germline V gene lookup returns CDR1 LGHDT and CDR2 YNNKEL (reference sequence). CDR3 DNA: TGTGCCAGCAGCCAGGGGAGAGGCAATCAGCCCCAGCATTTT. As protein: CASSQGRGNQPQHF.

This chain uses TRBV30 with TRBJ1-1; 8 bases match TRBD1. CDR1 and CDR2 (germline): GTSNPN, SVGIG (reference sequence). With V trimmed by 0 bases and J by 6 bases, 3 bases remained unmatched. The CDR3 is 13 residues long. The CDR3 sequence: CAWSVQGASEAFF. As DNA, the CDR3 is TGTGCCTGGAGTGTCCAGGGGGCCTCTGAAGCTTTCTTT.